What follows describes a single T cell receptor beta chain. Its antigen is not identified. These data belong to a study of radiotherapy plus CTLA-4 blockade in lung cancer. Clones were sequenced by immunoSEQ multiplex PCR, and TCRdb holds only the in-frame ones, with some missing. The sample holds roughly 62,000 clones, approximately 79% seen once. Study-wide results and limits: How blood T cell clones changed early, along with interferon-beta, reportedly forecast response best.

V was clipped by 5 bases and J by 7 bases, with 12 bases between them. CDR1 SNHLY and CDR2 FYNNEI come from the germline V gene. This CDR3 has 14 amino acids. This chain links TRBV2 with TRBJ1-6; a weak D match, TRBD1 (6 bases). The sequence was collected from a human donor with non-small cell lung cancer who had a complete response to radiotherapy plus ipilimumab. Here the sequenced sample was peripheral blood, taken from a patient treated with radiotherapy plus ipilimumab. The CDR3 region is CASSTTDRNSPLHF. As DNA, the CDR3 is TGTGCCAGCAGTACAACGGACAGAAATTCACCCCTCCACTTT. Drawing the rest from reference TRBV2 and TRBJ1-6, the complete variable domain is EPEVTQTPSHQVTQMGQEVILRCVPISNHLYFYWYRQILGQKVEFLVSFYNNEISEKSEIFDDQFSVERPDGSNFTLKIRSTKLEDSAMYFCASSTTDRNSPLHFGNGTRLTVT.